This T cell receptor beta chain appears in the sequencing data of a study of cytomegalovirus exposure and HLA in healthy donors. General study points: Published work reported that the classifier diagnosed cytomegalovirus status with high specificity and sensitivity. Earlier analysis found most TCR beta V segments productive about 87% or about 30% of the time.

The PCR made use of 60 Vbeta and 13 Jbeta primers. Produced via immunoSEQ multiplex PCR; TCRdb's table is partial and in-frame only. The sample comprises under 200,000 clones, roughly 80% of which are singletons, and 3.1% rests with the top ten. The CDR3 is 16 amino acids. Trimming cost V 0 bases and J 7 bases; bases outside gene matches: 7. Germline V gene data show CDR1 as SGHTA and CDR2 as FQGTGA. A note on this clone: Its antigen is not identified.

The chain couples TRBV7-3 to TRBJ2-3; 10 bases match TRBD2. The receptor comes from a female donor in good health and CMV-seronegative. The sequencing input was PBMCs. CDR3 in amino acids: CASSLTGLAGAHTQYF. DNA of the CDR3: TGTGCCAGCAGCTTAACAGGGCTAGCGGGGGCCCATACGCAGTATTTT.